This is a list of T cell receptor beta chains from one sample in a study of radiation and T cells in renal cell carcinoma. The protocol was immunoSEQ multiplex PCR, while the TCRdb copy is restricted to in-frame clones and leaves out a portion. The sample contains around 120,000 clones, roughly 77% of which appear only once. The sequences come from blood, collected from a patient whose treatment included radiotherapy and nephrectomy. The receptors here all came from a woman aged 55-70 years with renal cell carcinoma. Each CDR3 is given with its conserved first and last residue. D genes are given only for firm matches. Size is omitted from some rows. Given values are once, few, many or a class for expanded clones.

TRBV6-1,-,-,TRBJ2-3,TGTGCCAGCAGTGACACCCCACCTGGCACAGATACGCAGTATTTT,CASSDTPPGTDTQYF
TRBV6-1,TRBD1,once,TRBJ1-1,TGTGCCAGCAGTACCCAAGGGACAGGGGGCACTGAAGCTTTCTTT,CASSTQGTGGTEAFF
TRBV28,TRBD1,-,TRBJ2-7,TGTGCCAGCACAAGGGACAGGGGCCCCTACGAGCAGTACTTC,CASTRDRGPYEQYF
TRBV30,-,once,TRBJ2-1,TGTGCCTGGAGTGTTACTACGGGAGCGGGTTACAATGAGCAGTTCTTC,CAWSVTTGAGYNEQFF
TRBV5-6,-,once,TRBJ1-3,TGTGCCAGCAGCTTGGCCGGGTGGGATGGAGGAAACACCATATATTTT,CASSLAGWDGGNTIYF
TRBV28,TRBD1,-,TRBJ1-2,TGTGCCAGCAGTCCAGGGGGCGCAGCTAACTATGGCTACACCTTC,CASSPGGAANYGYTF
TRBV19,-,few,TRBJ1-2,TGTGCCAGTAGGACGACCTTCGCAGCTAACTATGGCTACACCTTC,CASRTTFAANYGYTF
TRBV7-2,-,-,TRBJ2-3,TGTGCCAGCAGCCCGGGACAAATTTTCACAGATACGCAGTATTTT,CASSPGQIFTDTQYF
TRBV10-1,-,-,TRBJ1-4,TGCGCCAGCAGTGAGCACGGCGGTACTAATGAAAAACTGTTTTTT,CASSEHGGTNEKLFF
TRBV5-1,-,-,TRBJ1-3,TGCGCCAGCAGCGCCAGTCCTGGAAACACCATATATTTT,CASSASPGNTIYF
TRBV5-6,-,-,TRBJ1-2,TGTGCCAGCAGCTTGGAGGGGTTCTTCTTC,CASSLEGFFF
TRBV19,-,-,TRBJ1-3,TGTGCCAGTAGTCTCGGGGCACTCGGAAACACCATATATTTT,CASSLGALGNTIYF
TRBV6-1,-,-,TRBJ2-7,TGTGCCAGCAGTGAACTTGGACGGATTAGCTCCTACGAGCAGTACTTC,CASSELGRISSYEQYF
TRBV6-6,TRBD1,-,TRBJ1-4,TGTGCCAGCACCAACGGACAGGGTGGGGAAAAACTGTTTTTT,CASTNGQGGEKLFF
TRBV29-1,-,-,TRBJ1-1,TGCAGCGTCACAGGTGGGAACACTGAAGCTTTCTTT,CSVTGGNTEAFF
TRBV7-2,-,-,TRBJ2-1,TGTGCCAGCAGCTTACTACCAGAAACGGTTGAGCAGTTCTTC,CASSLLPETVEQFF
TRBV10-3,-,once,TRBJ2-1,TGTGCCATCAGTGACGGGTACAATGAGCAGTTCTTC,CAISDGYNEQFF
TRBV1,-,-,TRBJ1-6,TGCACCAGCAGCCAAGATAATAAAGGGGGGGAGGGCTCCTATAATTCACCCCTCCACTTT,CTSSQDNKGGEGSYNSPLHF
TRBV5-6,-,-,TRBJ2-4,TGTGCCAGCAGCTTGAACAGCAGGACCAAAAACATTCAGTACTTC,CASSLNSRTKNIQYF
TRBV7-9,-,few,TRBJ2-4,TGTGCCAGCAGCTTAGGGTCCCTGAGAACAAGAGCCAAAAACATTCAGTACTTC,CASSLGSLRTRAKNIQYF
TRBV7-9,-,many,TRBJ1-1,TGTGCCAGCAGCCAGGACAGAATAGAAGCTTTCTTT,CASSQDRIEAFF
TRBV6-5,-,-,TRBJ1-6,TGTGCCAGCAGTGATAGACAGTTTCTCCACTTT,CASSDRQFLHF
TRBV7-9,-,-,TRBJ2-5,TGTGCCAGCAGCCCCCGTTTGGAGGGAAATTATAAAGAGACCCAGTACTTC,CASSPRLEGNYKETQYF
TRBV7-9,TRBD2,-,TRBJ2-7,TGTGCCAGCAGCTTACATAGTGGGGCGCGGGGGGCTTTCGAGCAGTACTTC,CASSLHSGARGAFEQYF
TRBV30,TRBD2,few,TRBJ2-1,TGTGCCTGGAGTCCGGGGACTAGCGTTTACAATGAGCAGTTCTTC,CAWSPGTSVYNEQFF
TRBV6-5,-,-,TRBJ2-4,TGTGCCAGCAGGAGGAGGGACATTCAGTACTTC,CASRRRDIQYF
TRBV6-5,-,-,TRBJ2-7,TGTGCCAGCCAGCAATCCTACGAGCAGTACTTC,CASQQSYEQYF
TRBV4-1,TRBD2,-,TRBJ2-2,TGCGCCAGCAGCCACAACTGGAGCGCGGGAGGGGGGTCCGGGGAGCTGTTTTTT,CASSHNWSAGGGSGELFF
TRBV28,TRBD2,once,TRBJ2-7,TGTGCCAGCAGTTTTTCGGCTAGCGGGTCGTACGAGCAGTACTTC,CASSFSASGSYEQYF
TRBV4-3,TRBD1,-,TRBJ1-2,TGCGCCAGCAGCCGTCATCCGGGACAGCCTTTTTCGGGCTACACCTTC,CASSRHPGQPFSGYTF
TRBV28,-,-,TRBJ1-5,TGTGCCAGCAGTCTTCCGTCGGGACATCAGCCCCAGCATTTT,CASSLPSGHQPQHF
TRBV6-6,-,-,TRBJ1-6,TGTGCCGCAGGAGGGGGATCCTCCTATAATTCACCCCTCCACTTT,CAAGGGSSYNSPLHF